Below, 10 T cell receptor beta chains from the same sample are listed, as sequenced in a study of early T cells in non-severe SARS-CoV-2 infection. Via MiXCR, TCRdb re-called the 5' RACE reads, giving one row per CDR3 protein. The sample lists some 61,000 distinct CDR3 sequences; under 15% were seen once. Sequencing was carried out using whole blood. The receptors stem from an adult who was a healthcare worker with PCR-confirmed SARS-CoV-2 infection or an uninfected control (not recorded which).

This clonotype turned up a few times. The chain is built from TRBV6-2 or TRBV6-3 and TRBJ2-1, with D unclear. Germline lookup yields CDR1 MNHEY and CDR2 SVGEGT. This CDR3 region has 14 residues. With 0 bases removed from V and 7 bases from J, the gap between germline ends came to 10 bases. The CDR3, as DNA: TGTGCCAGCAGTTACTCGATTTTGGCTAATGAGCAGTTCTTC. It yields the protein CASSYSILANEQFF.

This clonotype was seen repeatedly, ten times or more. This chain connects TRBV29-1 to TRBJ1-2, with D uncertain. V dropped 3 bases and J dropped 5 bases, with 7 bases sitting between them. This CDR3 comprises 11 residues. CDR1 and CDR2 (germline): SQVTM, ANQGSEA. This CDR3 reads CSVDWGYGYTF. The DNA of the CDR3 is TGCAGCGTTGACTGGGGATATGGCTACACCTTC.

V usage is TRBV24-1 and J usage is TRBJ2-1, with D hard to call. The germline V gene has CDR1 KGHDR and CDR2 SFDVKD. Trimming stripped 3 bases from V and 0 bases from J, with 2 bases between. The CDR3 is 13 residues long. Here the CDR3 reads CATSDRSYNEQFF. In nucleotides, the CDR3 is TGTGCCACCAGTGATCGCTCCTACAATGAGCAGTTCTTC.

In this sample, this clonotype turned up a few times. The CDR3 region is CASSRLRGAEAFF. CDR3 DNA: TGCGCCAGCAGCCGGCTCAGAGGGGCTGAAGCTTTCTTT. The chain employs TRBV5-1 and TRBJ1-1; D is possibly TRBD1 (5 bases). Looked up from germline, CDR1 is SGHRS and CDR2 is YFSETQ. The CDR3 covers 13 residues. V gave up 4 bases and J gave up 6 bases, with 13 bases separating them.

This clonotype occurred a few times. The CDR3 loop reads CASSLAGRTYEQYF. For the CDR3, the DNA is TGTGCCAGCAGCTTAGCGGGCCGAACCTACGAGCAGTACTTC. J is TRBJ2-7 and V is TRBV7-9; no reliable D call. Between the trimmed V and J ends, which lost 0 bases and 2 bases, there was a span of 8 bases. The germline gives CDR1 SEHNR, CDR2 FQNEAQ (reference sequence). There are 14 residues in the CDR3.

This sequence joins TRBV9 and TRBJ1-3; no firm D call. Germline-derived CDR1 and CDR2 are SGDLS and YYNGEE. The V and J ends lost 7 bases and 0 bases respectively, with 11 bases between them. This CDR3 comprises 14 residues. CDR3 region: CASGQASSGNTIYF. CDR3 bases: TGTGCCAGCGGGCAGGCAAGCTCTGGAAACACCATATATTTT.

This clonotype was found many times. The chain couples TRBV6-2 or TRBV6-3 to TRBJ2-5, with D hard to call. This CDR3 region has 15 residues. Trimming removed 2 bases from V and 5 bases from J, with 15 bases in between. The germline gives CDR1 MNHEY, CDR2 SVGEGT. In nucleotides, the CDR3 is TGTGCCAGCAGTTACCAAGGCCGATCCGGGGAGACCCAGTACTTC. Protein: CASSYQGRSGETQYF.

This clonotype was observed a handful of times. The genes are TRBV6-1 and TRBJ2-1; D tentatively fits TRBD1 or TRBD2 (5 bases each). There are 15 residues in the CDR3. Trimming took 4 bases from V and 3 from J, leaving 13 bases between them. The germline V gene has CDR1 MNHNS and CDR2 SASEGT. CDR3 in amino acids: CASSAGTAFYNEQFF. The DNA of the CDR3 is TGTGCCAGCAGTGCCGGGACGGCTTTCTACAATGAGCAGTTCTTC.

The V gene is TRBV9, the J gene TRBJ1-2, with 7 nucleotides matching TRBD1. The ends lost 4 bases at V and 7 bases at J; junction bases unmatched: 16. The germline gives CDR1 SGDLS, CDR2 YYNGEE. CDR3 length: 16 amino acids. CDR3 loop: CASSPRGGRAFFGYTF. The CDR3 coding sequence is TGTGCCAGCAGCCCCAGAGGGGGCAGGGCCTTCTTTGGCTACACCTTC.

This clonotype was picked up many times. The chain uses TRBV7-6 and TRBJ1-1, with TRBD1 as a possible D gene (6 bases). CDR1 and CDR2 from the germline V gene are SGHVS and FNYEAQ. The V gene lost 0 bases and the J gene lost 1 base, with 9 bases spanning the gap. The CDR3 is made up of 15 amino acids. The DNA of the CDR3 is TGTGCCAGCAGCTTAGCCCGGGGGGCGAACACTGAAGCTTTCTTT. It encodes CASSLARGANTEAFF.